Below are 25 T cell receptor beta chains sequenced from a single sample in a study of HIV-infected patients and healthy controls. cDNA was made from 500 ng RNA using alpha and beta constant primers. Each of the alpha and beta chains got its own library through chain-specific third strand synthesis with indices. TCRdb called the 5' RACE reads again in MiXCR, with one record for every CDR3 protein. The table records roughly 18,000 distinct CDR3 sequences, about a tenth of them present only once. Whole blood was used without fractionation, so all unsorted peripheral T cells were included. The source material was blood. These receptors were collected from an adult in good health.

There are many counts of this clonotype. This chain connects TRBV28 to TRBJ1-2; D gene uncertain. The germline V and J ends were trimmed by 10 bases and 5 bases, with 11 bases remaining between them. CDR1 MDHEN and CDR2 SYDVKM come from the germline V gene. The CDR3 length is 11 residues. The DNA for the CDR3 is TGTGCCACCGCGCGGGATTATGGCTACACCTTC. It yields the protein CATARDYGYTF.

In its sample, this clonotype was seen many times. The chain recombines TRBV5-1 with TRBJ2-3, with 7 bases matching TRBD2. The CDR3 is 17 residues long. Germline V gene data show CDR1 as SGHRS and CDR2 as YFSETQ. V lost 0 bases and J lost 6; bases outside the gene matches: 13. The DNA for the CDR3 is TGCGCCAGCAGCTTGGCCATCGGTAGCGGGTGGGCGGATACGCAGTATTTT. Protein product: CASSLAIGSGWADTQYF.

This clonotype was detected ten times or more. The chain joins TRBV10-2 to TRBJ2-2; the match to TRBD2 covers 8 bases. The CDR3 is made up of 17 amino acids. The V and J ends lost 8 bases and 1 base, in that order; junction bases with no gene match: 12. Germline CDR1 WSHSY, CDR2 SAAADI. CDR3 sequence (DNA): TGCGCCAGCTCTGTCCCTTCACTAGCGGTGAACACCGGGGAGCTGTTTTTT. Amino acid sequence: CASSVPSLAVNTGELFF.

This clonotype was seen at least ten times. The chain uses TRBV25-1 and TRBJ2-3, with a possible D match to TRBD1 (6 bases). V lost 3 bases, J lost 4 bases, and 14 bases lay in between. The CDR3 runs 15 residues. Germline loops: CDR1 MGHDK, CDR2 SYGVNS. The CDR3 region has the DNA TGTGCCAGCAGTGACAAACAGGGATACGCAGATACGCAGTATTTT. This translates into CASSDKQGYADTQYF.

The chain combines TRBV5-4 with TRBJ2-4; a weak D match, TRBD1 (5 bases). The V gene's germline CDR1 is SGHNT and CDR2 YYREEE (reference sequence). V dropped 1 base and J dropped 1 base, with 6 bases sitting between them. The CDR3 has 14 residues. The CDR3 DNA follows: TGTGCCAGCAGCTTGAACAGGGCCAAAAACATTCAGTACTTC. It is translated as CASSLNRAKNIQYF.

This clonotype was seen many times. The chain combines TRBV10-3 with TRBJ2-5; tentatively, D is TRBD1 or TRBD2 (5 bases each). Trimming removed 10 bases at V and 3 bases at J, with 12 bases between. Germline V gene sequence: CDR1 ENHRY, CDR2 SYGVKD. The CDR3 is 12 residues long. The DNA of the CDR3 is TGTGCCACCTCCGGGACGGAAGAGACCCAGTACTTC. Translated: CATSGTEETQYF.

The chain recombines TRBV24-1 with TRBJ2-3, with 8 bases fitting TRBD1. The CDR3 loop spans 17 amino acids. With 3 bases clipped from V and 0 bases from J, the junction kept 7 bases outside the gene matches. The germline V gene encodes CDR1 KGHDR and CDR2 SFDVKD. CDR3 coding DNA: TGTGCCACCAGTGATCCGACAGGGGATCTCAGCACAGATACGCAGTATTTT. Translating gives CATSDPTGDLSTDTQYF.

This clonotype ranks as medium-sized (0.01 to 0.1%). CDR3 residues: CAISERGQGLARVGDTQYF. CDR3 sequence (DNA): TGTGCCATCAGTGAGAGGGGGCAGGGACTAGCGAGAGTCGGAGATACGCAGTATTTT. This chain joins TRBV10-3 and TRBJ2-3, with TRBD2 matching over 10 bases. The V and J ends lost 2 bases and 5 bases, in that order; junction bases with no gene match: 16. The length of the CDR3 is 19 residues. Germline CDR1 reads ENHRY; CDR2 reads SYGVKD.

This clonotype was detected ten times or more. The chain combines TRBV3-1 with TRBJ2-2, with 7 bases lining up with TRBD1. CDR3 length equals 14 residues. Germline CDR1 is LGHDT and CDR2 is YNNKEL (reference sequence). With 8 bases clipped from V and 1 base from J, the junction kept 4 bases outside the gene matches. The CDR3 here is CASQWDRNTGELFF. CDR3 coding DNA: TGTGCCAGCCAATGGGACAGGAACACCGGGGAGCTGTTTTTT.

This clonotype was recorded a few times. CDR3 sequence: CASSEGVNQPQHF. The CDR3 DNA follows: TGTGCCAGCAGCGAGGGGGTTAATCAGCCCCAGCATTTT. The V and J genes are TRBV9 and TRBJ1-5, with D tentatively TRBD1 (6 bases). This CDR3 contains 13 residues. Germline V gene lookup returns CDR1 SGDLS and CDR2 YYNGEE. V lost 3 bases to trimming and J lost 4 bases, with 8 bases between them.

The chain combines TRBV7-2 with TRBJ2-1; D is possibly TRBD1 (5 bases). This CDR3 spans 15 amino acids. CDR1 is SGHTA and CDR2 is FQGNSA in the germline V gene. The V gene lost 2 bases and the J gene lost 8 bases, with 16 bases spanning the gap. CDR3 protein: CASSLWPQGMDEQFF. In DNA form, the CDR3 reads TGTGCCAGCAGCTTATGGCCCCAGGGTATGGATGAGCAGTTCTTC.

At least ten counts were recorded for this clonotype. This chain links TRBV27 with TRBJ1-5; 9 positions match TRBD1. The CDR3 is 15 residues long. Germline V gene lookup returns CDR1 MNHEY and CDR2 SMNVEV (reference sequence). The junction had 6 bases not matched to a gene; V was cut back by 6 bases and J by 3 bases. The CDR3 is CASRLGQGHNQPQHF. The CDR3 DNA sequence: TGTGCCAGCAGGCTGGGACAGGGCCACAATCAGCCCCAGCATTTT.

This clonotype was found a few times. The CDR3 here is CASSLTGQTDTQYF. In nucleotides, the CDR3 is TGTGCCAGCAGCTTAACCGGGCAAACAGATACGCAGTATTTT. This chain uses TRBV7-2 with TRBJ2-3; D is undetermined. CDR3 length: 14 residues. Germline V gene sequence: CDR1 SGHTA, CDR2 FQGNSA. Trimming pared 2 bases from V and 3 bases from J, leaving 9 bases between. The complete variable domain, with remaining parts taken from reference TRBV7-2 and TRBJ2-3, reads GAGVSQSPSNKVTEKGKDVELRCDPISGHTALYWYRQSLGQGLEFLIYFQGNSAPDKSGLPSDRFSAERTGGSVSTLTIQRTQQEDSAVYLCASSLTGQTDTQYFGPGTRLTVL.

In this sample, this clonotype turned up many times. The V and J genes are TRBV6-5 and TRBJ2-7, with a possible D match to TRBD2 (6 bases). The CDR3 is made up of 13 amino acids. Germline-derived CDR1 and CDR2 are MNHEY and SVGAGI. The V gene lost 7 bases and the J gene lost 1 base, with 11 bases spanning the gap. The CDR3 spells CASTQEGSYEQYF. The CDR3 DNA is TGTGCCAGCACCCAGGAGGGTTCCTACGAGCAGTACTTC.

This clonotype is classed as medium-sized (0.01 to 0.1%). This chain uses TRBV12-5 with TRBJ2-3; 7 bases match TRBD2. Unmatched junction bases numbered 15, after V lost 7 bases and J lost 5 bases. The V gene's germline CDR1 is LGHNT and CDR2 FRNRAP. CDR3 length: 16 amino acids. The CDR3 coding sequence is TGTGCTAGTGCCCTGATAGACGGGAGGCCAATAGATACGCAGTATTTT. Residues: CASALIDGRPIDTQYF.

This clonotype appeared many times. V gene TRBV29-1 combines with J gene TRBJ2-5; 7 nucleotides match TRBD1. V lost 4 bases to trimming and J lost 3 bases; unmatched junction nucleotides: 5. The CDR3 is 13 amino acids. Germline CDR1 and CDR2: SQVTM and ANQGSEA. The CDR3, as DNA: TGCAGCGTTGCCGGACAGGTGAAAGAGACCCAGTACTTC. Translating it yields CSVAGQVKETQYF.

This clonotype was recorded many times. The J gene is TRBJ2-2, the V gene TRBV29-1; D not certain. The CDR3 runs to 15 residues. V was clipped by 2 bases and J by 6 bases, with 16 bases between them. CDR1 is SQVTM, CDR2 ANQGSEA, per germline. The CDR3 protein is CSVERSSRVPGELFF. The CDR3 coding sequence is TGCAGCGTTGAACGGTCTAGTCGGGTCCCCGGGGAGCTGTTTTTT.

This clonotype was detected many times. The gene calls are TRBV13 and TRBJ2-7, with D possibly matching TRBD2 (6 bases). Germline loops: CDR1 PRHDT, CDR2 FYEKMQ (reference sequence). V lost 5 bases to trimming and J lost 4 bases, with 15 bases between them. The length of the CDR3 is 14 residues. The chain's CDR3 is CASSHPGSGYEQYF. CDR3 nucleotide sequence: TGTGCCAGCAGCCACCCGGGGAGCGGGTACGAGCAGTACTTC. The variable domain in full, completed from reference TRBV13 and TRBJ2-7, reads AAGVIQSPRHLIKEKRETATLKCYPIPRHDTVYWYQQGPGQDPQFLISFYEKMQSDKGSIPDRFSAQQFSDYHSELNMSSLELGDSALYFCASSHPGSGYEQYFGPGTRLTVT.

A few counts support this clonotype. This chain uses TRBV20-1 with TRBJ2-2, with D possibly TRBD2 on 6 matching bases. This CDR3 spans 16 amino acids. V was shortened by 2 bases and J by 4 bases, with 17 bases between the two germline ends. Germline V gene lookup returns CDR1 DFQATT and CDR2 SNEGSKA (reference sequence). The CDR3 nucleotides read TGCAGTGCTAGATCTCTTAGCGGTGAGGGCACCGGGGAGCTGTTTTTT. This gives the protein CSARSLSGEGTGELFF.

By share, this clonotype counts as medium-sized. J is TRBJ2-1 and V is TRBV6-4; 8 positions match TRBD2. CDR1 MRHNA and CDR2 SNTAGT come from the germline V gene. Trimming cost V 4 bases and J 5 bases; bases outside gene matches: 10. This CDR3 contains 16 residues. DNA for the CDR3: TGTGCCAGCAGTGCCGACGGCACTAGCGGACACAATGAGCAGTTCTTC. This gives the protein CASSADGTSGHNEQFF.

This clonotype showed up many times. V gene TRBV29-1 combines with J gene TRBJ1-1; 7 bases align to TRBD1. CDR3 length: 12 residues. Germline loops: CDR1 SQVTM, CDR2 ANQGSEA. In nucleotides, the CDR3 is TGCAGTTGGGGACAGCCGAACACTGAAGCTTTCTTT. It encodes CSWGQPNTEAFF.

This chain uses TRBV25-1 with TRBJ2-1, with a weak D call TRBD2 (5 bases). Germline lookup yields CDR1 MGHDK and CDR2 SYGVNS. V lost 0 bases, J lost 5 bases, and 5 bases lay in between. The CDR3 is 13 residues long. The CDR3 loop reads CASSEYGDNEQFF. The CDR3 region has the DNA TGTGCCAGCAGTGAATACGGGGACAATGAGCAGTTCTTC.

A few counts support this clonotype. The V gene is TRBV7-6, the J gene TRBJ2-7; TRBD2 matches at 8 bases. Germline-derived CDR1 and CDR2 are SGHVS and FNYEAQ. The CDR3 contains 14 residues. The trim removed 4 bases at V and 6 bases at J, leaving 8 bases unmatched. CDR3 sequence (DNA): TGTGCCAGCAGCTCCAGCGGGAGTTTCGTCGAGCAGTACTTC. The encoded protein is CASSSSGSFVEQYF.

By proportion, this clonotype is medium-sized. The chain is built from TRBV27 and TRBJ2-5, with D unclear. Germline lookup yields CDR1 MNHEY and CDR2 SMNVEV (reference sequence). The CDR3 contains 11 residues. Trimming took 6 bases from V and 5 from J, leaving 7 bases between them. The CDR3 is CASRQYETQYF. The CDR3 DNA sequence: TGTGCCAGCAGACAGTATGAGACCCAGTACTTC.

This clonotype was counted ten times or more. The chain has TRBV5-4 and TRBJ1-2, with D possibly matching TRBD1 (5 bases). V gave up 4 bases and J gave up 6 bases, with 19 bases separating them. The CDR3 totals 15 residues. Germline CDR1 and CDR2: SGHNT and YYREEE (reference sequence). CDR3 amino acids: CASSPELSGINGYTF. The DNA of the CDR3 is TGTGCCAGCAGCCCGGAGCTCTCAGGGATCAATGGCTACACCTTC. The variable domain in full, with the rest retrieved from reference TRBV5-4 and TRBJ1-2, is ETGVTQSPTHLIKTRGQQVTLRCSSQSGHNTVSWYQQALGQGPQFIFQYYREEENGRGNFPPRFSGLQFPNYSSELNVNALELDDSALYLCASSPELSGINGYTFGSGTRLTVV.